The present entry profiles one T cell receptor beta chain with its context. The data were taken from a study of CD8+ T cells in alopecia areata. RNA extraction and reverse transcription yielded cDNA as sequencing template. Produced via immunoSEQ multiplex PCR; TCRdb's table is partial and in-frame only. The repertoire holds under 70,000 clones, 90% to 97% seen once, with roughly 25% in the top ten. The starting material was CD8+ T cells sorted from blood, obtained at week 0. The sequence came from a human donor with alopecia areata.

The CDR3 protein is CASSQYPGNPFGELFF. The CDR3 nucleotides are TGTGCCAGCAGCCAATATCCGGGCAACCCCTTCGGGGAACTGTTTTTT. The rearrangement links TRBV14 to TRBJ1-4; D gene uncertain. V lost 2 bases and J 12 bases, leaving 22 bases between the germline ends. Germline V lookup: CDR1 SGHDN, CDR2 FVKESK. This CDR3 contains 16 residues.